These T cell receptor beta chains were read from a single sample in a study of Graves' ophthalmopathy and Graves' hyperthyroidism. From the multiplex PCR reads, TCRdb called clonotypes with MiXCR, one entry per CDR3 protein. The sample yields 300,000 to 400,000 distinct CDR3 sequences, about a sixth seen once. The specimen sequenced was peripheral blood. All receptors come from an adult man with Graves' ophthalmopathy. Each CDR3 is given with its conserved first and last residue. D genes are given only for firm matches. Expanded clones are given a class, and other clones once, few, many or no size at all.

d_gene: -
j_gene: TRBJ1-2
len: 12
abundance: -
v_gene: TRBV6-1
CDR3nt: TGTGCCAGCAGTGGCAGGGTTCGGGGCTACACCTTC
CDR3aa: CASSGRVRGYTF

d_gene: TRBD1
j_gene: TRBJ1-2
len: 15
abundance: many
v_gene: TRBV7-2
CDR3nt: TGTGCCAGCAGCATTCCGGGACAGGGGTTCTATGGCTACACCTTC
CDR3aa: CASSIPGQGFYGYTF

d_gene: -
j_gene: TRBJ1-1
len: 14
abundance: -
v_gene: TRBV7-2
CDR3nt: TGTGCCAGCAGCTTAGCGGCAGCCCACACTGAAGCTTTCTTT
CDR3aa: CASSLAAAHTEAFF

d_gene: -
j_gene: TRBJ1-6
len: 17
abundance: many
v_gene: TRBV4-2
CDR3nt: TGTGCCAGCAGCCATGGCTTACAGGACTCCTATAATTCACCCCTCCACTTT
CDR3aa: CASSHGLQDSYNSPLHF

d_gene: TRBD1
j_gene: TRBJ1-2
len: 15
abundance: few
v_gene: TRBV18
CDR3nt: TGTGCCAGCTCCCCGGGACAGGGGGCTTTTAATGGCTACACCTTC
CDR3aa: CASSPGQGAFNGYTF

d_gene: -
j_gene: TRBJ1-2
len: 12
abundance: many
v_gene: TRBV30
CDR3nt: TGTGCCTGGAGTGTCCGGCCCTATGGCTACACCTTC
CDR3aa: CAWSVRPYGYTF

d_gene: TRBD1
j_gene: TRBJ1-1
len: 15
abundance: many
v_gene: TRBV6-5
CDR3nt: TGTGCCAGCAGTTCCGAGGGACAGGCAGACACTGAAGCTTTCTTT
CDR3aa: CASSSEGQADTEAFF

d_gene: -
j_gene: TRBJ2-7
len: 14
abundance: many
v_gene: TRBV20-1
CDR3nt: TGCAGTGCTCACACAAGACTAGAACCCTACGAGCAGTACTTC
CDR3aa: CSAHTRLEPYEQYF

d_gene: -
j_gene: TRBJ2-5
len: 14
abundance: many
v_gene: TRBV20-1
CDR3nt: TGCAGTGCTAGAGATACCCGCATGGGAGAGACCCAGTACTTC
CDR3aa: CSARDTRMGETQYF

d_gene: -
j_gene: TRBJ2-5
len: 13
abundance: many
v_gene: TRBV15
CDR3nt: TGTGCCACCAGCAGAGAGGGAAGAGTGTCCCAGTACTTC
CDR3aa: CATSREGRVSQYF

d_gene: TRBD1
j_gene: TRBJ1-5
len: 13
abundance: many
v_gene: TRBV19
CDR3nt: TGTGCCAGTAGTTACGGGACAGGGCAAGCCCAGCATTTT
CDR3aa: CASSYGTGQAQHF

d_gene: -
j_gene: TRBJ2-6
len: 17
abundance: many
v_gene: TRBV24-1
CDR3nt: TGTGCCACCAGTGAAGGTGGCAGGGGCCGCTGGGCCAACGTCCTGACTTTC
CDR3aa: CATSEGGRGRWANVLTF

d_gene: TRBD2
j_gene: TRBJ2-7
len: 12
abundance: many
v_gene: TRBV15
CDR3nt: TGTGCCACCAGCAATCCGGGAGGCCGGCAGTACTTC
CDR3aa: CATSNPGGRQYF

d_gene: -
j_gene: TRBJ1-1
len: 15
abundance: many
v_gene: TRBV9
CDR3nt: TGTGCCAGCAGCGTAGGCCCACTCATGAACACTGAAGCTTTCTTT
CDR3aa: CASSVGPLMNTEAFF

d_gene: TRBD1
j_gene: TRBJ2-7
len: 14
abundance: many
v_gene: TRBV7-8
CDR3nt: TGTGCCAGCAGCCAAGACAGGGACGGGGTAAAGCAGTACTTC
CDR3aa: CASSQDRDGVKQYF

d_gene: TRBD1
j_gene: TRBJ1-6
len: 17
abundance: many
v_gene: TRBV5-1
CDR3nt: TGCGCCAGCAGCTTGGGTACCGGGACAGCCTATAATTCACCCCTCCACTTT
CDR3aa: CASSLGTGTAYNSPLHF

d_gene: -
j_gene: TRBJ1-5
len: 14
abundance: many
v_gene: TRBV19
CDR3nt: TGTGCCAGTAGTACCTCAAATAGCAATCAGCCCCAGCATTTT
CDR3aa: CASSTSNSNQPQHF

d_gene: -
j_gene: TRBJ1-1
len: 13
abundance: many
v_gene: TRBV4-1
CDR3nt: TGCGCCAGCGGGCAGACCACGAACACTGAAGCTTTCTTT
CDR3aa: CASGQTTNTEAFF

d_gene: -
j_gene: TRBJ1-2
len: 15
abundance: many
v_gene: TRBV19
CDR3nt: TGTGCCAGTAGTATGGATGGGTTCGCCTACTATGGCTACACCTTC
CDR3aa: CASSMDGFAYYGYTF

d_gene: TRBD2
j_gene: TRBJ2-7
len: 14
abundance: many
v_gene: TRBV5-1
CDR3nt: TGCGCCAGCAGCTCCGGGAGGTCATCAGGCGAGCAGTACTTC
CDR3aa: CASSSGRSSGEQYF

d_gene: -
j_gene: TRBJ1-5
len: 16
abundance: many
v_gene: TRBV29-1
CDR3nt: TGCAGCGTTGAAAGGGTGGTCAGGGTCAGCAATCAGCCCCAGCATTTT
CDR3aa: CSVERVVRVSNQPQHF

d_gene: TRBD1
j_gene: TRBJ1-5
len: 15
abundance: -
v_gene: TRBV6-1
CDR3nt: TGTGCCAGCAGGGGACAGGGCCCCAGCAATCAGCCCCAGCATTTT
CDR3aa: CASRGQGPSNQPQHF

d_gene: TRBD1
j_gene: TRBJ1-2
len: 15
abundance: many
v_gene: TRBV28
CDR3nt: TGTGCCAGCAGACGGAACACAGGGGCCCACTATGGCTACACCTTC
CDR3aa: CASRRNTGAHYGYTF

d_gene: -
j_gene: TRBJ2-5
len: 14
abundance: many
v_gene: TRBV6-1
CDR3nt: TGTGCCAGCAAGGTGGGGGCCCTCCAAGAGACCCAGTACTTC
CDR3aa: CASKVGALQETQYF

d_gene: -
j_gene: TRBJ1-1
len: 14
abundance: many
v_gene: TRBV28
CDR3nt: TGTGCCAGCAGTTTTGGGGGGCGAGGCACTGAAGCTTTCTTT
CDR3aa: CASSFGGRGTEAFF

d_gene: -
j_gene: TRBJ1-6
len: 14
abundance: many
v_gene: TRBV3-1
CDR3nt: TGTGCCAACACCTGGGTAGAATCCAGTTCACCCCTCCACTTT
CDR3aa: CANTWVESSSPLHF

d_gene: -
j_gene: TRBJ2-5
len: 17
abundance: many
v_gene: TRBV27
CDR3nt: TGTGCCAGCAGTTTCCGGAGGAGGGCGGGGGCACAAGAGACCCAGTACTTC
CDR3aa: CASSFRRRAGAQETQYF

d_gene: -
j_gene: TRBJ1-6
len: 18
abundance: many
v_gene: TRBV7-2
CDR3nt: TGTGCCAGCAGCTTTTATGGGGTTGATAGCACCTATAATTCACCCCTCCACTTT
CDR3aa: CASSFYGVDSTYNSPLHF

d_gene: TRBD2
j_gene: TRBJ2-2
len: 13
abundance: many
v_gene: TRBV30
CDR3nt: TGTGCCTGGGGGAGGGGAAACACCGGGGAGCTGTTTTTT
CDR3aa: CAWGRGNTGELFF

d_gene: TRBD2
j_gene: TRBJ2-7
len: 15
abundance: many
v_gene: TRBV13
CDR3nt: TGTGCCAGCAGCTTAGCCGGCGGGAGGGCCTACGAGCAGTACTTC
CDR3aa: CASSLAGGRAYEQYF

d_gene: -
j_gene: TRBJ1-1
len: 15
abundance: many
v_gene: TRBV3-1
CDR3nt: TGTGCCAGCAGCCAAGAGCCGACAGATAACACTGAAGCTTTCTTT
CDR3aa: CASSQEPTDNTEAFF

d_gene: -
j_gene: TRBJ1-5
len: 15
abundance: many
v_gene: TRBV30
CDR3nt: TGTGCCTGGAGTCAACCGACAAGGAGCAATCAGCCCCAGCATTTT
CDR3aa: CAWSQPTRSNQPQHF

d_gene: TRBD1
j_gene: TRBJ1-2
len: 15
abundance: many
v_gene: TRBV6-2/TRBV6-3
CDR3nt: TGTGCCAGCAGTTACGGGACAGGGGCATCCTATGGCTACACCTTC
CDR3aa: CASSYGTGASYGYTF

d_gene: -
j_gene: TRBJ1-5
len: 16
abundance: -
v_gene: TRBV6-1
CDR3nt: TGTGCCAGCATCCGAAGGTTGGGGGGTAGCAATCAGCCCCAGCATTTT
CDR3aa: CASIRRLGGSNQPQHF

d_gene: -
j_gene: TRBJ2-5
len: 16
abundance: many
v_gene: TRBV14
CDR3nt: TGTGCCAGCAGCTTCTTCGGAAGAGGGACTCAAGAGACCCAGTACTTC
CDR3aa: CASSFFGRGTQETQYF

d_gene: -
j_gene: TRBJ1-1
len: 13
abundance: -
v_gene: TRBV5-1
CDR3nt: TGCGCCAGCCAGCGGCAGGGTGGCACTGAAGCTTTCTTT
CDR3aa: CASQRQGGTEAFF

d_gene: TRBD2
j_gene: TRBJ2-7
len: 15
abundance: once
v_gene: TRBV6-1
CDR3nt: TGTGCCAGCAGCCTCCGTACTAGCGGGCAAAGCGAGCAGTACTTC
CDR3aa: CASSLRTSGQSEQYF

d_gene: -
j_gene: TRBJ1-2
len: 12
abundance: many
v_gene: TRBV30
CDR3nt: TGTGCCTGGAGTGCGGCAGACTATGGCTACACCTTC
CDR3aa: CAWSAADYGYTF

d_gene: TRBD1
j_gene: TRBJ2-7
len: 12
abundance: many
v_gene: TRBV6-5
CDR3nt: TGTGCCAGCAGTCCACAGGGGGTTGAGCAGTACTTC
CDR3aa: CASSPQGVEQYF

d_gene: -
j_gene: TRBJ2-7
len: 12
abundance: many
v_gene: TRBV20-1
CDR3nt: TGCAGTTCTCAGGGTGTGGACAACGAGCAGTACTTC
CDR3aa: CSSQGVDNEQYF

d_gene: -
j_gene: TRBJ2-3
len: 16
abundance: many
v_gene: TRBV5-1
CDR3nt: TGCGCCAGCAGCTCCCAAGGACAGAGAAGCACAGATACGCAGTATTTT
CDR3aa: CASSSQGQRSTDTQYF

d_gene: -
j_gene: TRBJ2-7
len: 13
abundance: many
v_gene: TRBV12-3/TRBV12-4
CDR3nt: TGTGCCAGCAGGAACGACGGCTACTACGAGCAGTACTTC
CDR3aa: CASRNDGYYEQYF

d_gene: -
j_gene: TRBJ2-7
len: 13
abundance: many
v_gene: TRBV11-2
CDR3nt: TGTGCCAGCGCCGCGGGGGACACCCAGGAGCAGTACTTC
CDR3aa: CASAAGDTQEQYF

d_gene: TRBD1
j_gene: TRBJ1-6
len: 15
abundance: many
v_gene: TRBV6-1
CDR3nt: TGTGCCATCGATTTCCCGGGACAGTATAATTCACCCCTCCACTTT
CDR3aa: CAIDFPGQYNSPLHF

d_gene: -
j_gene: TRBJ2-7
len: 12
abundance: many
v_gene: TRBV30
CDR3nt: TGTGCCTGGAGCGATAGCACCTACGAGCAGTACTTC
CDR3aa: CAWSDSTYEQYF

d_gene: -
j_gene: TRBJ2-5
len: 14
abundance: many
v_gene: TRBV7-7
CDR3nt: TGTGCTAGCAGCTCTCTACAGGGACCCAAGACCCAGTACTTC
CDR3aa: CASSSLQGPKTQYF

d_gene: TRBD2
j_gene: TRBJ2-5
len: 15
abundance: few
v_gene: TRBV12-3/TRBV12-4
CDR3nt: TGTGCCAGCAGGAAACTAGCGGGAGGTTTAGAGACCCAGTACTTC
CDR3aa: CASRKLAGGLETQYF

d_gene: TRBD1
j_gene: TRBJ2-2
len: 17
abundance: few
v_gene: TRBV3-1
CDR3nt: TGTGCCAGCAGCCATGCCCCCGGACAGGTGAACACCGGGGAGCTGTTTTTT
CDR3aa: CASSHAPGQVNTGELFF

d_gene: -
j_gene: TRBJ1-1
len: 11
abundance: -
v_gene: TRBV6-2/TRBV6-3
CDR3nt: TGTGCCAGCAGCCTGGGTCCTAAAGCTTTCTTT
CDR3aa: CASSLGPKAFF

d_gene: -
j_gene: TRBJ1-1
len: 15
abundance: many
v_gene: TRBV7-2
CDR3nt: TGTGCCAGCAGCCTCCGGGGGGGGCCAGATTCTAGAGCTTTCTTT
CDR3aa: CASSLRGGPDSRAFF

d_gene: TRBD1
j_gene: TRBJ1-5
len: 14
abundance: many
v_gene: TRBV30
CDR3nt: TGTGCCTGGAGTGTACGGTCAGGGGGCCAGCCCCAGCATTTT
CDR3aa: CAWSVRSGGQPQHF

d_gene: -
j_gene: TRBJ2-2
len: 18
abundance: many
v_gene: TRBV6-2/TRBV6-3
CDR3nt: TGTGCCAGCAGTTACTCCTCACCGGGACACATCAACACCGGGGAGCTGTTTTTT
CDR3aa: CASSYSSPGHINTGELFF

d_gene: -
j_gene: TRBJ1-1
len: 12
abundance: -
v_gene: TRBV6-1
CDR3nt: TGTGCCAGCAGCCCCCCCACTCTTGAAGCTTTCTTT
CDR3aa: CASSPPTLEAFF

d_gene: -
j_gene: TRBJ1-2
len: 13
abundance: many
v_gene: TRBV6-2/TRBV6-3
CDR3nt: TGTGCCAGCAGTCGAGGAACGGTCTATGGCTACACCTTC
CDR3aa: CASSRGTVYGYTF

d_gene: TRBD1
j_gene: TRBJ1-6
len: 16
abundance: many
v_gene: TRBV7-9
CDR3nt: TGTGCCAGCAGCTTAATAGACCAGGGGGCTTTTTCACCCCTCCACTTT
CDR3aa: CASSLIDQGAFSPLHF

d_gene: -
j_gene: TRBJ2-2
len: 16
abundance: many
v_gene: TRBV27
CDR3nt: TGTGCCAGCAGTTTATCGTCCGGATTCGGCACCGGGGAGCTGTTTTTT
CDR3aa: CASSLSSGFGTGELFF

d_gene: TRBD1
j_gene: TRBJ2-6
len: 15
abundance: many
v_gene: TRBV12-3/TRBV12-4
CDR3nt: TGTGCCAGCAGGGAGGACAGGGCCGGGGCCAACGTCCTGACTTTC
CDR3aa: CASREDRAGANVLTF

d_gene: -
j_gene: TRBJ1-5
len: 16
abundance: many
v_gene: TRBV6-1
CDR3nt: TGTGCCAGCAGTGAAGTCAGCCTATATAGCAATCAGCCCCAGCATTTT
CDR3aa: CASSEVSLYSNQPQHF

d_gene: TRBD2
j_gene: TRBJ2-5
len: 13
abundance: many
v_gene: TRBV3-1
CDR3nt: TGTGCCAGCAGCCAACAACTAGCGGGGACCCAGTACTTC
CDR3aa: CASSQQLAGTQYF

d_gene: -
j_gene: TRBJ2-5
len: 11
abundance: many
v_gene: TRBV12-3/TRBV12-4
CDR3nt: TGTGCCAGCAGTTTAGGTCCTACCCAGTACTTC
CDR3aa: CASSLGPTQYF